The TCR beta chain described here comes from a study of early stage breast cancer tumors. Study-wide points: Comparing each tissue with blood distinguished tumor from normal in about 85% of the 16 patients. Enriched TCRB sequences shared across patients were mostly commonly generated sequences.

A word on this clone: The antigen is unknown.

Deletions cut 5 bases from V and 2 bases from J, with 16 bases between. This CDR3 comprises 16 residues. CDR1 and CDR2 from the germline V gene are SGHTA and FQGNSA. Clones were sequenced by immunoSEQ multiplex PCR, and TCRdb holds only the in-frame ones, with some missing. This sample has about 72,000 clones, with roughly 84% found just once. The receptor comes from a person between 60 and 69 years old with breast cancer. The V call is TRBV7-2, the J call TRBJ1-5; TRBD1 is a possible D gene (5 bases). Sequenced material: blood. Here the CDR3 reads CASSPWGGRGNQPQHF. The CDR3 coding sequence is TGTGCCAGCAGCCCCTGGGGGGGTAGGGGCAATCAGCCCCAGCATTTT.